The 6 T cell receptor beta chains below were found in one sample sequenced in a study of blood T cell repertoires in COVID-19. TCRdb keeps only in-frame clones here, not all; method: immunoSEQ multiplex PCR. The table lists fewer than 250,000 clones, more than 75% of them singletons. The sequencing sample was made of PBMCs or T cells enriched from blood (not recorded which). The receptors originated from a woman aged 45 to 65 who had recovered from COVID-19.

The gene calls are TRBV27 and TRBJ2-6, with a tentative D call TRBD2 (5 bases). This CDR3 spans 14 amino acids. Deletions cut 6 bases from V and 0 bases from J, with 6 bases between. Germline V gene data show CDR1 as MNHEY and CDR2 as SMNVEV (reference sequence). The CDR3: CASSRGSGANVLTF. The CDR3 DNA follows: TGTGCCAGCAGCCGGGGCTCTGGGGCCAACGTCCTGACTTTC. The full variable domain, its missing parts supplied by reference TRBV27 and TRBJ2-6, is EAQVTQNPRYLITVTGKKLTVTCSQNMNHEYMSWYRQDPGLGLRQIYYSMNVEVTDKGDVPEGYKVSRKEKRNFPLILESPSPNQTSLYFCASSRGSGANVLTFGAGSRLTVL.

CDR3 sequence reads: CASSLRGGRNTIYF. The CDR3 nucleotides read TGTGCCAGCAGCTTAAGGGGTGGGAGAAACACCATATATTTT. The chain uses TRBV7-8 and TRBJ1-3; D perhaps matches TRBD1 (5 bases). The V gene lost 2 bases and the J gene lost 5 bases, with 10 bases spanning the gap. Germline loops: CDR1 SGHVS, CDR2 FQNEAQ. The CDR3 is 14 residues long.

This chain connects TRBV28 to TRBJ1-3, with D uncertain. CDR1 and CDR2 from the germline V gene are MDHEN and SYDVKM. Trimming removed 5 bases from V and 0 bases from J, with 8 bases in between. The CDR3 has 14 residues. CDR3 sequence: CASSERLSGNTIYF. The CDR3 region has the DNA TGTGCCAGCAGTGAGAGGCTCTCTGGAAACACCATATATTTT.

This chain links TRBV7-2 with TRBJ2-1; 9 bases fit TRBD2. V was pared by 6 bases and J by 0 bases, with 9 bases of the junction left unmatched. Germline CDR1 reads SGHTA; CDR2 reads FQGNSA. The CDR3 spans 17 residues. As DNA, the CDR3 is TGTGCCAGCAGAACCTCTAGCGGGGCCGTCTCCTACAATGAGCAGTTCTTC. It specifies CASRTSSGAVSYNEQFF.

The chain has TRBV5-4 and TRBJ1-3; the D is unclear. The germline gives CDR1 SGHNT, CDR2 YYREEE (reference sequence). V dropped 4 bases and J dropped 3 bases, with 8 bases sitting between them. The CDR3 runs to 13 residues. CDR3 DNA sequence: TGTGCCAGCAGCCCCACACATGGAAACACCATATATTTT. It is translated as CASSPTHGNTIYF.

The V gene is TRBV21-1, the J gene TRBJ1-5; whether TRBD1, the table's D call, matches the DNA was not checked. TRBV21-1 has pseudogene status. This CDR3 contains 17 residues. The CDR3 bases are TGTGCCAGCAGCAAATTTTCGACAGCATATAGCAATCAGCCCCAGCATTTT. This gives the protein CASSKFSTAYSNQPQHF.